The clone carrying this T cell receptor (beta chain) is a singleton in its sample. Its antigen remains unidentified. The sample is drawn from a study of human T cells and chemical hapten exposure. Study conclusions and caveats: There was no change with DPC sensitization in TCRs above 1 in 1000 frequency.

V lost 3 bases, J lost 3 bases, and 4 bases stayed unmatched. Germline loops: CDR1 DFQATT, CDR2 SNEGSKA (reference sequence). The CDR3 sequence is 13 residues long. TCRdb re-called the RACE reads through MiXCR, storing one row per CDR3 protein. This table has about 82,000 distinct CDR3 sequences, approximately 13% appearing once. The sample's time point: patch test 3, about 24 weeks after DPC sensitization. Treatment indicated: therapeutic diphenylcyclopropenone sensitization with weekly scalp DPC. Unfractionated whole blood yielded the extracted total RNA. Sequences were derived from whole blood, sampled in connection with sensitization to the hapten diphenylcyclopropenone (DPC). The chain is built from TRBV20-1 and TRBJ1-1; 7 nucleotides match TRBD1. The TCR originated in a woman aged 45-60 years with alopecia areata. Some clones in this sample may be carry-over from other donors' samples. The CDR3 protein is CSASAGGHTEAFF. CDR3 in DNA: TGCAGTGCTAGTGCAGGGGGACACACTGAAGCTTTCTTT.